This T cell receptor (beta chain) stems from a study of post-analysis software for immune sequencing data. Study-level findings and limits: Samples from one preparation batch, clustered by F measure, grouped strongly together. The normalized Chao1 diversity of multiple sclerosis patients was significantly lower than that of controls. Patients carried a handful of TRBV segments more frequently than controls did, and TRBV5-6, TRBV5-1 and TRBV20-1 were among them.

This clonotype has just a few counts. Antigen specificity is unknown. CDR1 and CDR2 from the germline V gene are DFQATT and SNEGSKA (reference sequence). There are 12 residues in the CDR3. V lost 5 bases to trimming and J lost 7 bases, with 12 bases between them. Unique molecular identifiers tagged the TCR beta cDNA libraries. Approximately 550,000 cDNA molecules came from about 1 to 10 million T cells. TCRdb analysed the PCR reads with MiXCR anew, one entry per CDR3 protein. This table holds 450,000 to 650,000 distinct CDR3 sequences, roughly 45% found once. The rearrangement joins TRBV20-1 to TRBJ2-4, with a possible D match to TRBD1 (6 bases). Specimen: blood. The clonotype was recovered from a girl between 5 and 17 years old with multiple sclerosis. In DNA form, the CDR3 reads TGCAGTGCTCACGGGACATCTAACATTCAGTACTTC. This gives the protein CSAHGTSNIQYF.